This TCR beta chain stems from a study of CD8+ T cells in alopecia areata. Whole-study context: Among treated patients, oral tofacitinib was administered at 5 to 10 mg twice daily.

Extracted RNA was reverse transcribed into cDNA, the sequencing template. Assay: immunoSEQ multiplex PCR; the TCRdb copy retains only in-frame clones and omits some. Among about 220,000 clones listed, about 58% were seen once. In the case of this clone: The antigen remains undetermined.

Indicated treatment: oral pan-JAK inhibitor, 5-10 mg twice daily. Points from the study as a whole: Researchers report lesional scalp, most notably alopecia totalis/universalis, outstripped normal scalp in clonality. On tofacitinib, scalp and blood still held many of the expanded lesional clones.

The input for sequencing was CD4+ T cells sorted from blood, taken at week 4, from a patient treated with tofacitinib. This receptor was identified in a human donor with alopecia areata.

DNA of the CDR3: TGTGCCTGGAGACCCCTAACAGGTTTGAGGAATTCACCCCTCCACTTT. Protein sequence: CAWRPLTGLRNSPLHF. This chain uses TRBV30 with TRBJ1-6; the D gene is possibly TRBD1 (5 bases). Looked up from germline, CDR1 is GTSNPN and CDR2 is SVGIG (reference sequence). There are 16 residues in the CDR3. V gave up 3 bases and J gave up 7 bases, with 19 bases separating them.